Below, 18 T cell receptor beta chains from the same sample are listed, as sequenced in a study of CD4 and CD8 cells across lung adenocarcinoma regions. TCRdb called the PCR reads again in MiXCR, with one record for every CDR3 protein. Among around 18,000 distinct CDR3 sequences listed, approximately 47% were seen once. The sequenced sample was CD8+ T cells from the center of a lung tumor. The origin of the receptors is a female donor with lung adenocarcinoma. The CD4 and CD8 labels of this study may be unreliable.

The J gene is TRBJ2-5, the V gene TRBV7-9, with 8 bases identical to TRBD1. This CDR3 is 16 amino acids long. Trimming cost V 5 bases and J 1 base; bases outside gene matches: 9. Germline V gene lookup returns CDR1 SEHNR and CDR2 FQNEAQ (reference sequence). CDR3 sequence reads: CASSHPQGQGQETQYF. In DNA, the CDR3 is TGTGCCAGCAGCCACCCACAAGGACAGGGCCAAGAGACCCAGTACTTC. Full variable domain (outside the CDR3, taken from reference TRBV7-9 and TRBJ2-5): DTGVSQNPRHKITKRGQNVTFRCDPISEHNRLYWYRQTLGQGPEFLTYFQNEAQLEKSRLLSDRFSAERPKGSFSTLEIQRTEQGDSAMYLCASSHPQGQGQETQYFGPGTRLLVL.

V gene TRBV7-9 combines with J gene TRBJ2-1; D gene uncertain. Per germline, CDR1 SEHNR and CDR2 FQNEAQ (reference sequence). The CDR3 is 12 residues long. Trimming took off 5 bases at V and 5 bases at J, with 7 bases between the two ends. CDR3 residues: CASSPLNNEQFF. CDR3 coding DNA: TGTGCCAGCAGCCCACTTAACAATGAGCAGTTCTTC.

This clonotype was detected many times. This sequence joins TRBV6-1 and TRBJ1-2; 8 nucleotides align to TRBD1. Germline V gene data show CDR1 as MNHNS and CDR2 as SASEGT. J gave up 10 bases and V 2 bases, and 15 bases lay outside the gene matches. CDR3 length: 16 amino acids. The CDR3 sequence is CASSEWGGTGLLDYTF. The CDR3 DNA sequence: TGTGCCAGCAGTGAATGGGGCGGGACAGGCCTGCTGGACTACACCTTC.

A note on this clonotype: A much larger clone differs from this one at a single base, so this may be a read error. This chain connects TRBV10-1 to TRBJ2-5; D may be TRBD1 (8 bases). The J call may be wrong; the DNA end is better matched by TRBJ2-1. Germline V CDR1 and CDR2: WNHNN, SYGVQD (reference sequence). The CDR3 is 14 amino acids. The DNA for the CDR3 is TGCGCCAGCAGTCGAGACAGGGGAGGGGAGACCCAGTTCTTC. Its protein product is CASSRDRGGETQFF.

The chain recombines TRBV7-6 with TRBJ2-2, with 9 bases lining up with TRBD2. The CDR3 is 16 amino acids. V shed 1 base, J shed 6 bases, and the junction held 6 bases outside the gene matches. Germline V CDR1 and CDR2: SGHVS, FNYEAQ. In nucleotides, the CDR3 is TGTGCCAGCAGCTTAGAAATAGCGGGAGCAGCCGGGGAGCTGTTTTTT. This sequence encodes CASSLEIAGAAGELFF.

This rearrangement joins TRBV10-3 to TRBJ1-1, with D uncertain. Germline CDR1 and CDR2: ENHRY and SYGVKD. With 7 bases removed from V and 3 bases from J, the gap between germline ends came to 24 bases. This CDR3 is 17 amino acids long. CDR3 nucleotides: TGTGCCATCAACCCTGGGCCTACAAAAAGGGCGGACACTGAAGCTTTCTTT. This codes for CAINPGPTKRADTEAFF.

The chain carries TRBV6-1 and TRBJ2-5; TRBD1 might be the D (5 bases). The CDR3 runs to 16 residues. V gave up 1 base and J gave up 11 bases, with 23 bases separating them. In germline, CDR1 is MNHNS, CDR2 SASEGT. Written as DNA, the CDR3 is TGTGCCAGCAGTGAAGGGGGCGTCCGTGACCAAGATACGCAGTACTTC. This codes for CASSEGGVRDQDTQYF.

V usage is TRBV27 and J usage is TRBJ2-2, with 7 nucleotides matching TRBD1. This CDR3 has 14 amino acids. Germline CDR1 is MNHEY and CDR2 is SMNVEV (reference sequence). J gave up 5 bases and V 6 bases, and 6 bases lay outside the gene matches. CDR3 nucleotides: TGTGCCAGCAGACAGGGGCTGGTTACCGGGGAGCTGTTTTTT. It codes for CASRQGLVTGELFF.

This clonotype was found many times. The CDR3 is CASSEGLAGFQYF. The CDR3 DNA follows: TGCGCCAGCAGTGAAGGACTAGCGGGATTTCAGTACTTC. The chain combines TRBV10-1 with TRBJ2-5; 12 nucleotides match TRBD2. This CDR3 has 13 residues. Looked up from germline, CDR1 is WNHNN and CDR2 is SYGVQD (reference sequence). After removal of 3 bases from V and 11 bases from J, the junction contained 4 bases not matched to a gene.

The CDR3 loop is CASSLVWRGGLGTGKLFF. The CDR3 nucleotides are TGTGCCAGCAGCTTAGTGTGGCGGGGGGGCCTTGGCACCGGTAAGCTGTTTTTT. This chain joins TRBV11-2 and TRBJ2-3, with 9 bases lining up with TRBD2. TRBJ2-2 explains the end of the DNA better; the J call may be wrong. Per germline, CDR1 SGHAT and CDR2 FQNNGV. This CDR3 is built from 18 residues.

Ten or more counts support this clonotype. J is TRBJ2-5 and V is TRBV6-2 or TRBV6-3; D may be TRBD2 (6 bases). CDR1 and CDR2 (germline): MNHEY, SVGEGT. Deletions cut 10 bases from V and 4 bases from J, with 16 bases between. The CDR3 runs to 13 residues. CDR3 nucleotides: TGTGCCACCCAAATCGGGGGAGGAGAGACCCAGTACTTC. Protein sequence: CATQIGGGETQYF.

V and J are TRBV12-3 or TRBV12-4 and TRBJ2-3; D is uncertain. The ends were cut back, 3 bases at V and 3 bases at J, with 7 bases in the middle. The CDR3 runs 13 residues. CDR3 sequence reads: CASSFFGTDTQYF. The CDR3 bases are TGTGCCAGCAGTTTTTTCGGGACAGATACGCAGTATTTT.

This clonotype is labeled as medium-sized (0.01 to 0.1%). The CDR3 protein is CASSFIGREGRTEAFF. CDR3 nucleotides: TGTGCCAGCAGTTTCATTGGCAGGGAGGGGCGCACTGAAGCTTTCTTT. This chain links TRBV6-5 with TRBJ1-1; TRBD1 is a possible D gene (5 bases). CDR3 length: 16 residues. V dropped 4 bases and J dropped 4 bases, with 19 bases sitting between them. Per the germline V gene, CDR1 is MNHEY and CDR2 is SVGAGI.

This clonotype occurred many times. The rearrangement links TRBV6-1 to TRBJ1-1; tentatively, D is TRBD1 (6 bases). The CDR3 extends over 12 amino acids. Between the trimmed V and J ends, which lost 5 bases and 5 bases, there was a span of 9 bases. In germline, CDR1 is MNHNS, CDR2 SASEGT. The CDR3 is CASSKRGTEAFF. The CDR3 coding sequence is TGTGCCAGCAGTAAAAGGGGGACTGAAGCTTTCTTT.

The chain links TRBV29-1 to TRBJ2-1; 8 bases fit TRBD2. CDR1 is SQVTM and CDR2 is ANQGSEA in the germline V gene. The CDR3 has 14 amino acids. J lost 9 bases, V lost 4 bases, and 11 bases had no gene match. The DNA for the CDR3 is TGCAGCGTTGCCTCCGGGACTAGGTTGACTGAGCAGTTCTTC. This sequence encodes CSVASGTRLTEQFF.

This clonotype was counted a few times. V usage is TRBV6-1 and J usage is TRBJ2-3; D perhaps matches TRBD2 (5 bases). Germline V gene sequence: CDR1 MNHNS, CDR2 SASEGT. V lost 2 bases and J lost 7, with 22 bases in between. This CDR3 contains 17 residues. CDR3 region: CASSESLNPLTRNTQYF. The CDR3 DNA sequence: TGTGCCAGCAGTGAATCCCTCAACCCACTCACTAGGAATACGCAGTATTTT.

Details on this clonotype: At one end, the junction sequence differs from germline, possibly due to a read error. The rearrangement uses TRBV6-1 and TRBJ2-4, with D tentatively TRBD1 (6 bases). Germline loops: CDR1 MNHNS, CDR2 SASEGT. The CDR3 is made up of 13 amino acids. The DNA of the CDR3 is TGTGCCCGCAGGGGCCAGAACGAAAACACCCAGTACTTC. Residues: CARRGQNENTQYF.

The rearrangement links TRBV6-4 to TRBJ1-1, with 7 positions matching TRBD1. The CDR3 extends over 14 amino acids. The germline CDR1 and CDR2 sequences are MRHNA and SNTAGT. Losses at the gene ends were 6 bases for V and 0 bases for J; bases not matched to a gene: 4. The CDR3 DNA reads as TGTGCCAGCAGGCCACAGGGGATGAACACTGAAGCTTTCTTT. Translated, it gives CASRPQGMNTEAFF.